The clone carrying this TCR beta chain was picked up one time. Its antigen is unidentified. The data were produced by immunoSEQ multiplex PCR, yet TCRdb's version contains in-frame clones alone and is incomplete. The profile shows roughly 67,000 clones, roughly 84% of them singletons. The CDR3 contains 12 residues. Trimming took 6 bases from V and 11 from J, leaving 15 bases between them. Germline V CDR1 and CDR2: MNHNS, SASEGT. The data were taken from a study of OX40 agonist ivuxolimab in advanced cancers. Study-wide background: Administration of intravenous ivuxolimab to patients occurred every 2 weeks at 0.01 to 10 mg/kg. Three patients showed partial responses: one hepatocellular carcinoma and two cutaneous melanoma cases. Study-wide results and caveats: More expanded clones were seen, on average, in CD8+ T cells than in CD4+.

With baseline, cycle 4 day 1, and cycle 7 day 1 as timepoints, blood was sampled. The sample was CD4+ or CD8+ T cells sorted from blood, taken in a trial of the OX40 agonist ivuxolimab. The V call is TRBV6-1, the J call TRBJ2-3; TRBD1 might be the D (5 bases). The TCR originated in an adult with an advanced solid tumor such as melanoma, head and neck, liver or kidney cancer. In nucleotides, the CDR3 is TGTGCCAGCAGGGCGACAGTGAGTGTGCAGTATTTT. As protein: CASRATVSVQYF.